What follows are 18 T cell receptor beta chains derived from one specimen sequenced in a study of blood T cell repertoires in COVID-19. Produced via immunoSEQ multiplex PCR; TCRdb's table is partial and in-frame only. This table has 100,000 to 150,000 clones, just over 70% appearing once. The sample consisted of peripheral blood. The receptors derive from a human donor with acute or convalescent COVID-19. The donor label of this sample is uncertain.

CDR3 residues: CASSRGDRVNSPLHF. The DNA for the CDR3 is TGTGCCAGCAGCCGTGGGGACAGGGTGAATTCACCCCTCCACTTT. V and J are TRBV11-1 and TRBJ1-6, with 9 bases matching TRBD1. The CDR3 consists of 15 residues. V shed 5 bases and J 7 bases; nucleotides not matched to a gene: 6. Germline CDR1 is SGHAT and CDR2 is FQDESV (reference sequence).

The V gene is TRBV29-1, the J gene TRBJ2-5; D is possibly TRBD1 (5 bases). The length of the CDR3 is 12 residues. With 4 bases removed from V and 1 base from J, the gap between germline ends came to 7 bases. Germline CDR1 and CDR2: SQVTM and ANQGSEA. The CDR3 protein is CSVVQGQETQYF. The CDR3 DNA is TGCAGCGTTGTCCAGGGCCAAGAGACCCAGTACTTC.

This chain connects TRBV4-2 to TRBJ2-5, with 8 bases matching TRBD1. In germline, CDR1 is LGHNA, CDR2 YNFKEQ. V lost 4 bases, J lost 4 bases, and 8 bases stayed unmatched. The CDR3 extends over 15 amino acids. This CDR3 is CASSPSTTGVETQYF. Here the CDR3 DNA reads TGTGCCAGCAGCCCTTCAACGACAGGGGTAGAGACCCAGTACTTC.

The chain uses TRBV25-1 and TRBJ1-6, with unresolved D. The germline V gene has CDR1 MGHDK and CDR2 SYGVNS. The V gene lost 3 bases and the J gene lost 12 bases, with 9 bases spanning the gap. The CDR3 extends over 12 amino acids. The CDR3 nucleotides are TGTGCCAGCAGTGACCCCTCGGGACCCCTCCACTTT. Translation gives CASSDPSGPLHF.

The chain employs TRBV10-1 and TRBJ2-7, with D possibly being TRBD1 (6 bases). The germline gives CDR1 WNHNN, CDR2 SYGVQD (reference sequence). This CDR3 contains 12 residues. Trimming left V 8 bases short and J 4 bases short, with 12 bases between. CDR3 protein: CASATGLYEQYV. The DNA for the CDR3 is TGCGCCAGCGCAACAGGGTTATACGAGCAGTACGTC.

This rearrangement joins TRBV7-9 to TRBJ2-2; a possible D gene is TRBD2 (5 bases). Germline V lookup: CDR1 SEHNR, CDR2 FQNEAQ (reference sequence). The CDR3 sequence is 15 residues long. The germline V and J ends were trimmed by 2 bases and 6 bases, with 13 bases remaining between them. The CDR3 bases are TGTGCCAGCAGCTTAAAGGGCTTCGGGGCCGGGGAGCTGTTTTTT. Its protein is CASSLKGFGAGELFF.

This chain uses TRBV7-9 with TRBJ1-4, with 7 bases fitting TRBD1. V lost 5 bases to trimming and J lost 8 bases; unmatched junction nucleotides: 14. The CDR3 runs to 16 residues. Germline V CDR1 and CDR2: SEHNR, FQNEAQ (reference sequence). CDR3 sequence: CASSHPPGTAEEKLFF. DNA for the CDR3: TGTGCCAGCAGCCACCCTCCCGGGACAGCAGAAGAAAAACTGTTTTTT.

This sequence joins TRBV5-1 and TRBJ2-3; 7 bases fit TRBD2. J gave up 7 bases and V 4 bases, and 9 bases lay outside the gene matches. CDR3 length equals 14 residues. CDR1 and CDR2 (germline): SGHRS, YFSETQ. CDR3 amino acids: CASSPGRAGHTQYF. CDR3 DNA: TGCGCCAGCAGCCCCGGCCGAGCGGGGCATACGCAGTATTTT.

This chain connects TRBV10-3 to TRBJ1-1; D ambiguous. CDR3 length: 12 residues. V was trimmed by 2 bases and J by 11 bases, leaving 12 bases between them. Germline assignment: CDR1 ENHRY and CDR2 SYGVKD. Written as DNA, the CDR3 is TGTGCCATCAGTGAGGTGCAGGTAGTGGCTTTCTTT. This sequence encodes CAISEVQVVAFF.

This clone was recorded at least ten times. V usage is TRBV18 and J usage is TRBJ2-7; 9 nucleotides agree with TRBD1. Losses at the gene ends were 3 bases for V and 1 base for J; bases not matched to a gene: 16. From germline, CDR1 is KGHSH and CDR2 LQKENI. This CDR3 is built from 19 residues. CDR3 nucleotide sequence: TGTGCCAGCTCACCGAGAGAATTAACAGGGGGCTCAAATTCCTACGAGCAGTACGTC. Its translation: CASSPRELTGGSNSYEQYV.

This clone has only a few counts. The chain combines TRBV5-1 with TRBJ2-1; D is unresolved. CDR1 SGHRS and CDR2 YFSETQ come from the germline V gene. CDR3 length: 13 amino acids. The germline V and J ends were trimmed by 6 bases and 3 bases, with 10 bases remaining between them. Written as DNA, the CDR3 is TGCGCCAGCACTTCTCGGAGCTACAATGAGCAGTTCTTC. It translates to CASTSRSYNEQFF.

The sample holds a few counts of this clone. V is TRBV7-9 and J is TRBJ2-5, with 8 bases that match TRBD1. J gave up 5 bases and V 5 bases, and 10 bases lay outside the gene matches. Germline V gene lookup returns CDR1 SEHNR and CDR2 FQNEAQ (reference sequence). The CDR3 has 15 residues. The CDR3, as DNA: TGTGCCAGCAGCCCTCCCAGGGGGCAGGTGGAGACCCAGTACTTC. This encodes CASSPPRGQVETQYF.

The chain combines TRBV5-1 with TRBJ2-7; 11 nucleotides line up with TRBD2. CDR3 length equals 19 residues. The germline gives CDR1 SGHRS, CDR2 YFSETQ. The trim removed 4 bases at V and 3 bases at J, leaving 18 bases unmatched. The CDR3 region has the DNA TGCGCCAGCAGCCGATCCAGCTCTAGCGGGGGGATCAAGGGCTACGAGCAGTACTTC. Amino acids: CASSRSSSSGGIKGYEQYF.

The CDR3 sequence: CASSPGTGGLNYGYTF. The CDR3 DNA reads TGTGCCAGCTCACCCGGGACAGGGGGCCTTAACTATGGCTACACCTTC. The rearrangement links TRBV18 to TRBJ1-2, with 12 bases that match TRBD1. Germline V lookup: CDR1 KGHSH, CDR2 LQKENI. The ends lost 3 bases at V and 1 base at J; junction bases unmatched: 3. The CDR3 loop spans 16 amino acids. The complete variable domain, with remaining parts taken from reference TRBV18 and TRBJ1-2, reads NAGVMQNPRHLVRRRGQEARLRCSPMKGHSHVYWYRQLPEEGLKFMVYLQKENIIDESGMPKERFSAEFPKEGPSILRIQQVVRGDSAAYFCASSPGTGGLNYGYTFGSGTRLTVV.

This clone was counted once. The CDR3 loop is CASSRQETSGANVLTF. Here the CDR3 DNA reads TGTGCCAGCTCACGACAGGAAACCTCTGGGGCCAACGTCCTGACTTTC. The chain recombines TRBV18 with TRBJ2-6; TRBD1 is a possible D gene (6 bases). In germline, CDR1 is KGHSH, CDR2 LQKENI. The CDR3 is 16 residues long. Trimming removed 4 bases at V and 0 bases at J, with 10 bases between.

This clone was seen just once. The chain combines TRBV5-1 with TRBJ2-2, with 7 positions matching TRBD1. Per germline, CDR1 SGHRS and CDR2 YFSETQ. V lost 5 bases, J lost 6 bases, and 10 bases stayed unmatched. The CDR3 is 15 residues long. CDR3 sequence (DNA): TGCGCCAGCAGAGACGACAGGGAGTTCCCCGGGGAGCTGTTTTTT. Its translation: CASRDDREFPGELFF.

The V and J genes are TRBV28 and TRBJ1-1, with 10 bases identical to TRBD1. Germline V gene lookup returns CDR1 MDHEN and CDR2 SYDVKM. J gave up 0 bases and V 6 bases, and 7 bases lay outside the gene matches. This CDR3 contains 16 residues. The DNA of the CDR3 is TGTGCCAGCAGCCTTAGGACAGGGGGGCTGAACACTGAAGCTTTCTTT. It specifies CASSLRTGGLNTEAFF. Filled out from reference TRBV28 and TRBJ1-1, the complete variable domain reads DVKVTQSSRYLVKRTGEKVFLECVQDMDHENMFWYRQDPGLGLRLIYFSYDVKMKEKGDIPEGYSVSREKKERFSLILESASTNQTSMYLCASSLRTGGLNTEAFFGQGTRLTVV.

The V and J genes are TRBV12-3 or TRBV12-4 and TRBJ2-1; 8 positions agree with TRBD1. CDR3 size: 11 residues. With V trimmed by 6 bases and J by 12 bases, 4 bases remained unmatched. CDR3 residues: CASSFGTGQFF. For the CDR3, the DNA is TGTGCCAGCAGCTTCGGGACAGGGCAGTTCTTC.